Following are 15 T cell receptor beta chains from one sample sequenced in a study of breast tumors, draining lymph nodes, adjacent tissues. Breast cancer patients provided tissue from their axillary draining lymph nodes. One entry per CDR3 protein results from TCRdb running MiXCR on the multiplex PCR reads. The table records fewer than 150,000 distinct CDR3 sequences, over 20% of them present only once. The sequencing input was axillary lymph node tissue. These receptors were collected from a female donor with breast cancer. Some clones in this sample may be carry-over from other donors' samples.

This clonotype has a count of ten or more. The CDR3 DNA reads as TGTGCCACCTCCGTTCGGAGACTAGCGGGTTACAATGAGCAGTTCTTC. The encoded protein is CATSVRRLAGYNEQFF. The chain is built from TRBV24-1 and TRBJ2-1, with TRBD2 identical over 10 bases. Germline values: CDR1 KGHDR, CDR2 SFDVKD. J gave up 4 bases and V 9 bases, and 11 bases lay outside the gene matches. This CDR3 has 16 residues.

Many counts were recorded for this clonotype. This sequence joins TRBV20-1 and TRBJ2-1; D gene ambiguous. There are 17 residues in the CDR3. The ends were cut back, 3 bases at V and 3 bases at J, with 21 bases in the middle. Germline assignment: CDR1 DFQATT and CDR2 SNEGSKA (reference sequence). The CDR3 sequence: CSASGEGGTSNYNEQFF. The DNA for the CDR3 is TGCAGTGCTAGTGGGGAAGGCGGTACTTCGAACTACAATGAGCAGTTCTTC.

The chain links TRBV20-1 to TRBJ2-3; no clear D gene. V lost 3 bases, J lost 2 bases, and 6 bases lay in between. This CDR3 has 12 residues. The germline CDR1 and CDR2 sequences are DFQATT and SNEGSKA (reference sequence). The CDR3 here is CSASGYTDTQYF. The DNA for the CDR3 is TGCAGTGCTAGCGGGTACACAGATACGCAGTATTTT.

This chain uses TRBV5-1 with TRBJ2-2, with 7 bases aligning to TRBD1. Germline CDR1 and CDR2: SGHRS and YFSETQ. This CDR3 is built from 18 residues. The V segment lost 0 bases and the J segment 4 bases; nucleotides outside the gene matches: 12. CDR3 protein: CASSLGSGGHSSTGELFF. The CDR3 region has the DNA TGCGCCAGCAGCTTGGGATCAGGGGGACATTCGAGCACCGGGGAGCTGTTTTTT.

To note about this clonotype: A much bigger clone sits one base away, suggesting this may be a read error. This CDR3 is missing its conserved last phenylalanine or tryptophan, likely due to a read error. V and J are TRBV30 and TRBJ1-6; TRBD1 might be the D (5 bases). Trimming removed 0 bases at V and 1 base at J, with 7 bases between. The V gene's germline CDR1 is GTSNPN and CDR2 SVGIG (reference sequence). This CDR3 is built from 15 residues. CDR3 sequence reads: CAWSVEGSYNSPLHC. In DNA, the CDR3 is TGTGCCTGGAGTGTAGAGGGGTCCTATAATTCACCCCTCCACTGT.

This clonotype was counted at least ten times. The chain carries TRBV9 and TRBJ2-7, with 8 bases identical to TRBD1. Germline assignment: CDR1 SGDLS and CDR2 YYNGEE. The CDR3 covers 14 residues. Trimming took 2 bases from V and 2 from J; bases not matched to a gene: 3. The CDR3 nucleotides are TGTGCCAGCAGCGTGGGGACAGGTACCTACGAGCAGTACTTC. As protein: CASSVGTGTYEQYF. Full variable domain (missing parts from reference TRBV9 and TRBJ2-7): DSGVTQTPKHLITATGQRVTLRCSPRSGDLSVYWYQQSLDQGLQFLIQYYNGEERAKGNILERFSAQQFPDLHSELNLSSLELGDSALYFCASSVGTGTYEQYFGPGTRLTVT.

This clonotype has at least ten counts. The CDR3 is CSARRATNEKLFF. In nucleotides, the CDR3 is TGCAGTGCTAGGAGAGCAACTAATGAAAAACTGTTTTTT. This chain links TRBV20-1 with TRBJ1-4; D unclear. Germline CDR1 is DFQATT and CDR2 is SNEGSKA (reference sequence). The CDR3 extends over 13 amino acids. V lost 3 bases and J lost 0, with 5 bases in between.

This clonotype showed up just a few times. This rearrangement joins TRBV11-2 to TRBJ1-1; D not resolved. V was clipped by 0 bases and J by 8 bases, with 7 bases between them. Germline CDR1 SGHAT, CDR2 FQNNGV. This CDR3 spans 12 amino acids. CDR3: CASSLDSMEAFF. The CDR3 nucleotides read TGTGCCAGCAGCTTAGATTCGATGGAAGCTTTCTTT. The full variable domain, with the rest looked up from reference TRBV11-2 and TRBJ1-1, is EAGVAQSPRYKIIEKRQSVAFWCNPISGHATLYWYQQILGQGPKLLIQFQNNGVVDDSQLPKDRFSAERLKGVDSTLKIQPAKLEDSAVYLCASSLDSMEAFFGQGTRLTVV.

This clonotype was detected ten times or more. The chain carries TRBV20-1 and TRBJ2-3; 7 nucleotides agree with TRBD2. Germline CDR1 is DFQATT and CDR2 is SNEGSKA (reference sequence). Trimming took 5 bases from V and 2 from J; bases not matched to a gene: 10. There are 15 residues in the CDR3. In DNA, the CDR3 is TGCAGTGCTGGACCTAGCGGACTATTCACAGATACGCAGTATTTT. Amino acids: CSAGPSGLFTDTQYF.

Comment on this clonotype: A much larger clone differs from this one at a single base, so this may be a read error. V and J are TRBV2 and TRBJ2-5; possibly TRBD1 or TRBD2 for D (5 bases each). CDR1 is SNHLY, CDR2 FYNNEI, per germline. The CDR3 runs to 14 residues. The CDR3: CASTGEGIGETQHF. The CDR3, as DNA: TGTGCCAGCACCGGAGAGGGGATAGGGGAGACCCAGCACTTC.

This clonotype came up many times. The chain has TRBV19 and TRBJ2-7; possible D gene TRBD1, 7 bases. There are 19 residues in the CDR3. Trimming shortened V by 4 bases and J by 3 bases, and 28 bases separated the two germline ends. CDR1 LNHDA and CDR2 SQIVND come from the germline V gene (reference sequence). The CDR3 DNA reads TGTGCCAGTAGTACTCAGGGGCCGACAGGGCGGGGAGGAGTCTACGAGCAGTACTTC. Its protein is CASSTQGPTGRGGVYEQYF.

The sample holds many counts of this clonotype. V is TRBV2 and J is TRBJ2-3, with D maybe TRBD2 (5 bases). Germline V CDR1 and CDR2: SNHLY, FYNNEI. The CDR3 is 14 amino acids. With 3 bases removed from V and 2 bases from J, the gap between germline ends came to 9 bases. CDR3 loop: CASSERAFTDTQYF. In DNA, the CDR3 is TGTGCCAGCAGTGAGAGGGCGTTCACAGATACGCAGTATTTT.

This clonotype showed up many times. This chain links TRBV5-8 with TRBJ2-1; D not certain. Germline V gene lookup returns CDR1 SGHTS and CDR2 YDEGEE. This CDR3 has 15 amino acids. V shed 1 base and J shed 3 bases, with 11 bases lying between them. CDR3 in amino acids: CASSLRIGRYNEQFF. As DNA, the CDR3 is TGTGCCAGCAGCTTGAGGATAGGGCGCTACAATGAGCAGTTCTTC.

This clonotype came up many times. The chain links TRBV11-2 to TRBJ2-7; 8 nucleotides match TRBD2. The CDR3 runs 17 residues. CDR1 SGHAT and CDR2 FQNNGV come from the germline V gene. With 5 bases clipped from V and 2 bases from J, the junction kept 14 bases outside the gene matches. CDR3 DNA: TGTGCCAGCAGCGGGCGGGGGGCGGGGAACCTCCCCTACGAGCAGTACTTC. This encodes CASSGRGAGNLPYEQYF.

Note on this clonotype: A much larger clone sits a single nucleotide away, making a read error possible. The V gene is TRBV20-1, the J gene TRBJ2-7; possibly TRBD1 or TRBD2 for D (6 bases each). This CDR3 is 14 amino acids long. From germline, CDR1 is DFQATT and CDR2 SNEGSKA (reference sequence). Trimming took 5 bases from V and 1 from J, leaving 15 bases between them. CDR3 sequence: CSARGGPFSYEQYF. The CDR3 DNA reads as TGCAGTGCTCGAGGGGGGCCCTTTTCCTACGAGCAGTACTTC.